This is a list of T cell receptor beta chains from one sample in a study of blood T cell repertoires in COVID-19. Profiling relied on immunoSEQ multiplex PCR, and the TCRdb table lists in-frame clones only, not all of them. This sample has about 320,000 clones, with about 82% found just once. The source material was peripheral blood. The receptor set was obtained from a human donor in a cohort sampled during active COVID-19. The conserved cysteine and the conserved F or W are not part of the CDR3 here. A D gene is named only where the DNA matches it firmly. Rows give clone size only sometimes, using once, few, many, or a class for an expanded clone.

length,V,D,J,size,CDR3
11,TRBV12-3/TRBV12-4,TRBD2,TRBJ2-3,.,ASSSGTSGGQY
10,TRBV2,TRBD1,TRBJ2-1,.,ATRTGNNEQF
13,TRBV27,.,TRBJ2-7,.,ASSLGGGLTYEQY
15,TRBV19,.,TRBJ1-2,.,ASSSEKTGRFYYGYT
11,TRBV27,TRBD1,TRBJ2-5,.,ASSPGQGATQY
11,TRBV7-2,.,TRBJ2-7,.,ASSLSGAYEQY
11,TRBV2,TRBD2,TRBJ2-3,.,ASSGGPTDTQY
14,TRBV25-1,TRBD1,TRBJ1-2,.,ASSETGDPKNYGYT
11,TRBV18,.,TRBJ2-7,.,ASSPAADYEQY
14,TRBV12-5,TRBD2,TRBJ2-2,.,ASGLVTSGGTGELF
11,TRBV9,TRBD1,TRBJ1-3,.,ASSRTGVNTIY
12,TRBV12-5,TRBD1,TRBJ1-4,.,ASGKGTGGEKLF
13,TRBV10-3,TRBD2,TRBJ2-1,.,ATGEERGVYNEQF
14,TRBV10-3,.,TRBJ2-7,.,AISELTGRSVYEQY
12,TRBV14,.,TRBJ2-4,.,ASSPRALKNIQY
12,TRBV5-6,.,TRBJ1-2,.,ASSPGGSRYGYT
8,TRBV29-1,.,TRBJ2-3,.,SVPGDTQY
12,TRBV5-1,TRBD1,TRBJ1-1,.,ASSKTDRVTEAF
12,TRBV29-1,TRBD1,TRBJ2-7,.,SVKLTGGSYEQY
12,TRBV2,TRBD1,TRBJ1-2,.,ASSERGLEYGYT
13,TRBV6-5,TRBD2,TRBJ2-2,once,ASMAGGRDTGELF
13,TRBV19,.,TRBJ1-5,.,ASMAGQVPNQPQH
12,TRBV6-5,.,TRBJ1-5,.,ASGWGGGNQPQH
14,TRBV7-6,.,TRBJ2-2,.,ASSVSGSGNTGELF
14,TRBV25-1,.,TRBJ1-1,.,ASSEFGGPLNTEAF
11,TRBV6-5,TRBD1,TRBJ1-1,.,ASNIGTATEAF